A single sample gave rise to the 4 T cell receptor beta chains below, sequenced in a study of T cell responses to AZD1222 COVID-19 vaccine. Assay used: immunoSEQ multiplex PCR; TCRdb lists only in-frame clones, some missing. This table holds 190,000 or so clones, around 93% found once. Sequencing was performed on peripheral blood, taken 28 days after the second AZD1222 dose. These TCRs come from an adult who received the AZD1222 COVID-19 vaccine.

J is TRBJ1-1 and V is TRBV3-1 (or the pseudogene TRBV3-2), with D hard to call. The V gene's germline CDR1 is LGHDT and CDR2 YNNKEL (reference sequence). The CDR3 length is 19 residues. Trimming stripped 3 bases from V and 3 bases from J, with 26 bases between. The CDR3 DNA reads as TGTGCCAGCAGCCAGGGTAATAGGAGGGTATTGGGGTATCACACTGAAGCTTTCTTT. Translation gives CASSQGNRRVLGYHTEAFF.

The chain employs TRBV7-3 and TRBJ2-7; D remains unclear. Trimming took off 2 bases at V and 3 bases at J, with 11 bases between the two ends. This CDR3 region has 14 residues. Germline loops: CDR1 SGHTA, CDR2 FQGTGA. CDR3: CASSLGPGNYEQYF. The CDR3 DNA is TGTGCCAGCAGCTTAGGTCCTGGAAACTACGAGCAGTACTTC.

The DNA of the CDR3 is TGTGCCAGCAGCGGGACCTCAATTAGGATCACAGATACGCAGTATTTT. Protein sequence: CASSGTSIRITDTQYF. The V and J genes are TRBV5-6 and TRBJ2-3, with D perhaps assigned TRBD1 or TRBD2 (5 bases each). The CDR3 has 16 residues. The germline V and J ends were trimmed by 4 bases and 2 bases, with 17 bases remaining between them. The germline CDR1 and CDR2 sequences are SGHDT and YYEEEE.

The rearrangement links TRBV6-6 to TRBJ2-1, with 10 bases lining up with TRBD2. CDR3 length: 16 residues. Germline CDR1 reads MNHNY; CDR2 reads SVGAGI (reference sequence). V shed 7 bases and J 8 bases; nucleotides not matched to a gene: 14. The CDR3 is CASNQPPSGGAHEQFF. The CDR3 nucleotides read TGTGCCAGCAACCAACCCCCGAGCGGGGGGGCCCATGAGCAGTTCTTC.